The source of this TCR beta chain is a study of post-analysis software for immune sequencing data. Study-level findings and limits: Multiple sclerosis was associated with a significant reduction in normalized Chao1 diversity relative to controls. Samples from a shared batch, those prepared together, strongly co-clustered by F measure. A few TRBV segments, TRBV5-6, TRBV5-1 and TRBV20-1 among them, were found more frequent in patients than controls.

The CDR3 sequence is 14 residues long. The ends were cut back, 0 bases at V and 0 bases at J, with 7 bases in the middle. From germline, CDR1 is SGHRS and CDR2 YFSETQ. About this clonotype: Antigen: not known.

TCR beta cDNA libraries included unique molecular identifiers. TCRdb fed the PCR reads into MiXCR, producing one record per CDR3 protein. The table shows over 150,000 distinct CDR3 sequences, with roughly 30% occurring only once. This sequence originates from a girl aged 5-17 years with multiple sclerosis. Sequenced sample: blood. The gene calls are TRBV5-1 and TRBJ2-7; D gene uncertain. CDR3 sequence reads: CASSLDSNSYEQYF. The CDR3 bases are TGCGCCAGCAGCTTGGACAGTAACTCCTACGAGCAGTACTTC.